This T cell receptor beta chain was obtained from a study of patients and donors after allogeneic stem cell transplantation. From germline, CDR1 is SGHRS and CDR2 YFSETQ. The ends were cut back, 1 base at V and 3 bases at J, with 8 bases in the middle. This CDR3 has 15 amino acids. TCRdb reprocessed the RT-PCR reads via MiXCR and lists one record per CDR3 protein. The sample yields 200,000 to 250,000 distinct CDR3 sequences, roughly 15% seen once. The chain has TRBV5-1 and TRBJ1-6; D uncertain. The sequenced material came from blood, either unsorted or a sorted T cell fraction (not recorded which). This clonotype was sampled from a human donor who was either an allogeneic HSCT recipient or a stem cell or donor lymphocyte infusion donor (not recorded which). It is not recorded whose cells these are; they may come from a transplant donor. DNA of the CDR3: TGCGCCAGCAGCTTGTCGACGGACTATAATTCACCCCTCCACTTT. Encoded protein: CASSLSTDYNSPLHF. The entire variable domain, with the rest obtained from reference TRBV5-1 and TRBJ1-6, is as follows: KAGVTQTPRYLIKTRGQQVTLSCSPISGHRSVSWYQQTPGQGLQFLFEYFSETQRNKGNFPGRFSGRQFSNSRSEMNVSTLELGDSALYLCASSLSTDYNSPLHFGNGTRLTVT.